The clone carrying this T cell receptor beta chain was detected ten times or more. Its antigen remains unknown. This beta chain is an off-target read within a library intended for alpha chains, so its frequency means little. The time point here: sample taken at primary tumor resection. Samples were obtained from more than 70 donors, all untreated early-stage non-small cell lung cancer patients. TCRs were sequenced from unsorted whole RNA of tumor, nontumor lung or PBMC. The data derive from a study of spatial heterogeneity in lung cancer. In the study overall: For the average unique TCR and UMI combination, more than 8.5 occurrences appeared in raw reads.

The CDR3 covers 14 residues. Germline V lookup: CDR1 SNHLY, CDR2 FYNNEI. With 7 bases clipped from V and 7 bases from J, the junction kept 12 bases outside the gene matches. TCRdb analysed the 5' RACE reads with MiXCR anew, one entry per CDR3 protein. The sample carries about 13,000 distinct CDR3 sequences, roughly 5.6% recorded once. Points from the study as a whole: Higher tumor mutation counts went along with higher counts of expanded intratumoral alpha and beta TCRs.

This clonotype was obtained from a male donor with early-stage non-small cell lung cancer. The chain has TRBV2 and TRBJ1-1; TRBD1 agrees at 7 bases. The sample in question was lung tumor tissue, obtained at surgery. This CDR3 reads CASINRVYRGEAFF. The CDR3 coding sequence is TGTGCCAGCATTAACCGGGTCTACAGGGGTGAAGCTTTCTTT. The full variable domain, rest sourced from reference TRBV2 and TRBJ1-1, is EPEVTQTPSHQVTQMGQEVILRCVPISNHLYFYWYRQILGQKVEFLVSFYNNEISEKSEIFDDQFSVERPDGSNFTLKIRSTKLEDSAMYFCASINRVYRGEAFFGQGTRLTVV.